The 2 T cell receptor beta chains in this list originate from one sample, sequenced in a study of cytomegalovirus exposure and HLA in healthy donors. Both 60 Vbeta primers and 13 Jbeta primers went into the PCR. Assay: immunoSEQ multiplex PCR; the TCRdb copy retains only in-frame clones and omits some. The table lists tens of thousands of clones. The sequenced sample was PBMCs. Receptor source: a man between 50 and 59 years old in good health and CMV-seronegative.

CDR3 residues: CASSDWVPTVGYTF. Written as DNA, the CDR3 is TGTGCCAGCAGTGACTGGGTCCCAACAGTGGGCTACACCTTC. The rearrangement joins TRBV2 to TRBJ1-2; D remains unclear. V was clipped by 3 bases and J by 8 bases, with 16 bases between them. The CDR3 is made up of 14 amino acids. Germline CDR1 reads SNHLY; CDR2 reads FYNNEI.

The chain uses TRBV28 and TRBJ1-2; D unresolved. CDR1 and CDR2 (germline): MDHEN, SYDVKM. V gave up 4 bases and J gave up 8 bases, with 11 bases separating them. The CDR3 is 12 amino acids. Written as DNA, the CDR3 is TGTGCCAGCAGTTCGACCTCGGGGGGCTACACCTTC. Translating gives CASSSTSGGYTF.